Each of the 26 T cell receptor beta chains below was sequenced from the same sample in a study of shared clonotypes between healthy human individuals. CD45RO-negative, CCR7-selected cells formed the naive CD8 fraction, which excluded terminally differentiated effector memory CD45RA+ cells. The repertoire was sequenced with immunoSEQ multiplex PCR; TCRdb's copy has only in-frame clones and lacks some. The sample lists more than 2 million clones, 85% to 95% occurring once. Sequenced sample: naive CD8+ T cells from PBMCs. All receptors come from a man younger than 30 in good health. Some clones in this sample may be carry-over from other donors' samples.

This clone was observed a handful of times. This same CDR3 is encoded by further DNA sequences in the sample. The genes are TRBV9 and TRBJ2-2; the D is unclear. There are 13 residues in the CDR3. The germline V gene encodes CDR1 SGDLS and CDR2 YYNGEE. V dropped 0 bases and J dropped 4 bases, with 4 bases sitting between them. CDR3 sequence: CASSVVPTGELFF. The CDR3 DNA reads as TGTGCCAGCAGCGTAGTACCCACCGGGGAGCTGTTTTTT. Full variable domain (remainder filled in from reference TRBV9 and TRBJ2-2): DSGVTQTPKHLITATGQRVTLRCSPRSGDLSVYWYQQSLDQGLQFLIQYYNGEERAKGNILERFSAQQFPDLHSELNLSSLELGDSALYFCASSVVPTGELFFGEGSRLTVL.

The CDR3 DNA reads as TGTGCCAGCAGCGTCTCCGGGACTAGCGCATACAATGAGCAGTTCTTC. This translates into CASSVSGTSAYNEQFF. The V call is TRBV7-2, the J call TRBJ2-1; 10 bases line up with TRBD2. This CDR3 spans 16 amino acids. Germline-derived CDR1 and CDR2 are SGHTA and FQGNSA. Unmatched junction bases numbered 8, after V lost 5 bases and J lost 4 bases.

This chain uses TRBV4-3 with TRBJ2-1; no clear D gene. The germline CDR1 and CDR2 sequences are LGHNA and YSLEER. V was clipped by 5 bases and J by 7 bases, with 15 bases between them. The CDR3 length is 14 residues. The CDR3 DNA reads TGCGCCAGCAGCAATCGACGAGTAGGGAATGAGCAGTTCTTC. Amino acid sequence: CASSNRRVGNEQFF.

V gene TRBV11-2 combines with J gene TRBJ1-4, with D possibly TRBD1 on 5 matching bases. The germline CDR1 and CDR2 sequences are SGHAT and FQNNGV. This CDR3 contains 17 residues. V was trimmed by 4 bases and J by 7 bases, leaving 22 bases between them. CDR3 DNA sequence: TGTGCCAGCAGCTCCATTATTTCCCGGGACCTGCGTGAAAAACTGTTTTTT. Protein sequence: CASSSIISRDLREKLFF.

The genes are TRBV2 and TRBJ2-1, with a possible D match to TRBD1 (6 bases). Trimming took 1 base from V and 6 from J, leaving 19 bases between them. Looked up from germline, CDR1 is SNHLY and CDR2 is FYNNEI. The CDR3 is made up of 17 amino acids. The CDR3, as DNA: TGTGCCAGCAGTGAAGACTTCGCAGGGGAACGGGTCAATGAGCAGTTCTTC. Amino acids: CASSEDFAGERVNEQFF.

The V gene is TRBV30, the J gene TRBJ2-1; D might be TRBD2 (6 bases). The V end lost 4 bases, the J end lost 5 bases, and 12 bases lay between the germline ends. The CDR3 is made up of 13 amino acids. Germline V gene lookup returns CDR1 GTSNPN and CDR2 SVGIG (reference sequence). In nucleotides, the CDR3 is TGTGCCTGGATGCAGGGAGGAAACAATGAGCAGTTCTTC. It is translated as CAWMQGGNNEQFF.

The chain couples TRBV29-1 to TRBJ2-1; TRBD1 matches at 7 bases. This CDR3 has 12 residues. Trimming at V came to 7 bases and at J to 7 bases, leaving 7 bases not matched to a gene. CDR1 SQVTM and CDR2 ANQGSEA come from the germline V gene. The CDR3 here is CSAPTGQNEQFF. The CDR3 region has the DNA TGCAGCGCCCCAACGGGACAGAATGAGCAGTTCTTC.

A note on this clone: Other DNA sequences in the sample encode the same CDR3. The chain couples TRBV7-9 to TRBJ2-7; D is unclear. The CDR3 extends over 12 amino acids. In germline, CDR1 is SEHNR, CDR2 FQNEAQ (reference sequence). The V end lost 6 bases, the J end lost 0 bases, and 6 bases lay between the germline ends. The CDR3 DNA reads TGTGCCAGCAGTGGAGCCTCCTACGAGCAGTACTTC. Its protein product is CASSGASYEQYF. The full variable domain, with the rest looked up from reference TRBV7-9 and TRBJ2-7, is DTGVSQNPRHKITKRGQNVTFRCDPISEHNRLYWYRQTLGQGPEFLTYFQNEAQLEKSRLLSDRFSAERPKGSFSTLEIQRTEQGDSAMYLCASSGASYEQYFGPGTRLTVT.

The chain has TRBV7-9 and TRBJ2-1; D ambiguous. Deletions cut 1 base from V and 5 bases from J, with 9 bases between. CDR1 SEHNR and CDR2 FQNEAQ come from the germline V gene (reference sequence). This CDR3 contains 14 residues. The CDR3 is CASSLGALNNEQFF. As DNA, the CDR3 is TGTGCCAGCAGCTTAGGGGCCTTAAACAATGAGCAGTTCTTC.

This chain uses TRBV4-2 with TRBJ2-5, with unresolved D. The assigned J gene may be wrong: the sequence end matches TRBJ2-7 better. Germline V gene data show CDR1 as LGHNA and CDR2 as YNFKEQ. The CDR3 runs 16 residues. The CDR3 coding sequence is TGTGCCAGCAGCCAAGCCAGCGTCCCTCGCTCCTACGAGCAGTACTTC. Residues: CASSQASVPRSYEQYF.

CDR3 amino acids: CASSLALAGVHEQFF. The CDR3 DNA sequence: TGTGCCAGCAGCTTAGCTCTAGCGGGAGTACATGAGCAGTTCTTC. The chain combines TRBV7-6 with TRBJ2-1; 10 bases are a match to TRBD2. Germline V gene lookup returns CDR1 SGHVS and CDR2 FNYEAQ. Trimming removed 0 bases from V and 8 bases from J; junction bases left unmatched: 4. This CDR3 has 15 amino acids.

This clone has just a few counts. The same CDR3 can be traced to other DNA sequences in this sample. This chain connects TRBV5-1 to TRBJ2-3; a weak D match, TRBD2 (5 bases). The length of the CDR3 is 13 residues. Germline loops: CDR1 SGHRS, CDR2 YFSETQ. Trimming took off 0 bases at V and 6 bases at J, with 8 bases between the two ends. As DNA, the CDR3 is TGCGCCAGCAGCTTGGCCGGAGGTGATACGCAGTATTTT. Residues: CASSLAGGDTQYF.

In DNA form, the CDR3 reads TGTGCCAGCAGGAACAGTTACAGCTCCTACGAGCAGTACTTC. Its protein product is CASRNSYSSYEQYF. V is TRBV27 and J is TRBJ2-7; unclear D gene. The V gene's germline CDR1 is MNHEY and CDR2 SMNVEV (reference sequence). This CDR3 spans 14 amino acids. The V end was cut by 6 bases, the J end by 0 bases, with 12 bases between.

CDR3 loop: CASSLDLGTIYF. The CDR3 DNA is TGTGCCAGCAGCTTGGATCTGGGCACCATATATTTT. The V call is TRBV7-9, the J call TRBJ1-3; D remains ambiguous. Per germline, CDR1 SEHNR and CDR2 FQNEAQ (reference sequence). The CDR3 loop spans 12 amino acids. The ends were cut back, 3 bases at V and 9 bases at J, with 9 bases in the middle.

This clone was detected only once. V and J are TRBV11-3 and TRBJ2-1; 12 nucleotides match TRBD2. The CDR3 sequence is 17 residues long. Per germline, CDR1 SGHNT and CDR2 YENEEA. The ends lost 6 bases at V and 8 bases at J; junction bases unmatched: 14. The CDR3 DNA reads TGTGCCAGCAGTCGTGGGCCCTCGGGGACTAGCGGGCATGAGCAGTTCTTC. Protein product: CASSRGPSGTSGHEQFF.

This chain joins TRBV7-3 and TRBJ1-1, with 7 bases lining up with TRBD1. CDR3 length equals 14 residues. J was trimmed by 1 base and V by 5 bases; bases with no gene match: 4. Germline V gene sequence: CDR1 SGHTA, CDR2 FQGTGA. As DNA, the CDR3 is TGTGCCAGCAGCCCCGGGACAGCGAACACTGAAGCTTTCTTT. Encoded protein: CASSPGTANTEAFF.

The chain employs TRBV27 and TRBJ2-3, with D perhaps TRBD1 (5 bases). The germline V gene has CDR1 MNHEY and CDR2 SMNVEV (reference sequence). This CDR3 is built from 17 residues. The ends were cut back, 3 bases at V and 2 bases at J, with 18 bases in the middle. CDR3 nucleotide sequence: TGTGCCAGCAGTTTCACTCAGGGTGAAGAGGCCACAGATACGCAGTATTTT. This codes for CASSFTQGEEATDTQYF.

This chain links TRBV28 with TRBJ2-1, with D unclear. The CDR3 loop spans 14 amino acids. Per germline, CDR1 MDHEN and CDR2 SYDVKM. V was pared by 3 bases and J by 8 bases, with 14 bases between. CDR3 bases: TGTGCCAGCAGTTTTGGCCCCCCCGGTTATGAGCAGTTCTTC. Translation: CASSFGPPGYEQFF.

This clone was counted once. The V gene is TRBV7-6, the J gene TRBJ2-3; 11 nucleotides agree with TRBD2. Germline loops: CDR1 SGHVS, CDR2 FNYEAQ. V dropped 4 bases and J dropped 5; count of bases not matched to a gene: 8. The CDR3 has 16 amino acids. CDR3 sequence: CASSSLAGGFGDTQYF. In DNA, the CDR3 is TGTGCCAGCAGCTCGCTAGCGGGAGGATTTGGAGATACGCAGTATTTT. Variable domain in full (rest from reference TRBV7-6 and TRBJ2-3): GAGVSQSPRYKVTKRGQDVALRCDPISGHVSLYWYRQALGQGPEFLTYFNYEAQQDKSGLPNDRFSAERPEGSISTLTIQRTEQRDSAMYRCASSSLAGGFGDTQYFGPGTRLTVL.

CDR3 DNA: TGCGCCAGCAGCCAAGATGGAAGAAGGAATGAGCAGTTCTTC. This translates into CASSQDGRRNEQFF. The chain joins TRBV4-3 to TRBJ2-1; the D is unclear. Germline lookup yields CDR1 LGHNA and CDR2 YSLEER. V dropped 0 bases and J dropped 7 bases, with 10 bases sitting between them. CDR3 length equals 14 residues.

The V call is TRBV9, the J call TRBJ1-5; 10 nucleotides align to TRBD1. From germline, CDR1 is SGDLS and CDR2 YYNGEE. V shed 0 bases, J shed 3 bases, and the junction held 6 bases outside the gene matches. The CDR3 contains 17 residues. This chain's CDR3 is CASSVVKGTGVNQPQHF. In DNA, the CDR3 is TGTGCCAGCAGCGTAGTAAAGGGGACAGGGGTCAATCAGCCCCAGCATTTT.

This clone showed up just once. This chain connects TRBV27 to TRBJ2-7; D not certain. Per germline, CDR1 MNHEY and CDR2 SMNVEV (reference sequence). V lost 3 bases, J lost 1 base, and 10 bases lay in between. The CDR3 loop spans 14 amino acids. The CDR3 bases are TGTGCCAGCAGTTTGAGGCGAAATTCCTACGAGCAGTACTTC. Protein product: CASSLRRNSYEQYF.

The table lists this clone with a count of one. The CDR3 here is CAWSILAGRVYNEQFF. The CDR3 nucleotides are TGTGCCTGGAGTATACTAGCGGGGAGAGTCTACAATGAGCAGTTCTTC. J is TRBJ2-1 and V is TRBV30; 10 positions agree with TRBD2. Germline V gene lookup returns CDR1 GTSNPN and CDR2 SVGIG (reference sequence). Germline trimming cut 2 bases from V and 3 bases from J; bases unmatched to any gene: 7. The CDR3 loop spans 16 amino acids. The full variable domain, completed using reference TRBV30 and TRBJ2-1, is SQTIHQWPATLVQPVGSPLSLECTVEGTSNPNLYWYRQAAGRGLQLLFYSVGIGQISSEVPQNLSASRPQDRQFILSSKKLLLSDSGFYLCAWSILAGRVYNEQFFGPGTRLTVL.

The CDR3 is CASSSGPALAETQYF. The CDR3 DNA is TGTGCCAGCAGCTCGGGACCCGCTTTGGCAGAGACCCAGTACTTC. V usage is TRBV7-9 and J usage is TRBJ2-5, with D possibly being TRBD1 or TRBD2 (5 bases each). The V and J ends lost 4 bases and 4 bases respectively, with 16 bases between them. In germline, CDR1 is SEHNR, CDR2 FQNEAQ (reference sequence). The CDR3 loop spans 15 amino acids.

Here the CDR3 reads CASLKKGISYNSPLHF. In DNA, the CDR3 is TGTGCCAGCCTTAAAAAGGGAATCTCCTATAATTCACCCCTCCACTTT. V gene TRBV5-8 combines with J gene TRBJ1-6; no reliable D call. Germline V gives CDR1 SGHTS, CDR2 YDEGEE. The V gene lost 7 bases and the J gene lost 0 bases, with 14 bases spanning the gap. The CDR3 has 16 amino acids.

The V and J genes are TRBV19 and TRBJ1-3, with 9 bases that match TRBD1. This CDR3 is built from 14 residues. Trimming took 3 bases from V and 8 from J; bases not matched to a gene: 5. CDR1 and CDR2 from the germline V gene are LNHDA and SQIVND (reference sequence). In DNA form, the CDR3 reads TGTGCCAGTAGTATGAGGACAGGGGCGGACACCATATATTTT. Translation: CASSMRTGADTIYF.